The next 28 T cell receptor beta chains were all read from a single sample in a study of T cells after yellow fever vaccination. TCRdb called the 5' RACE reads again in MiXCR, with one record for every CDR3 protein. The repertoire holds about 550,000 distinct CDR3 sequences, with 19% as singletons. The specimen was PBMCs, collected 15 days after the yellow fever booster vaccination. These receptor sequences come from a man aged 25-45 years who received the YFV17D yellow fever vaccine.

This clonotype was seen more than once but under ten times. V usage is TRBV28 and J usage is TRBJ2-5, with D possibly being TRBD1 (5 bases). Germline-derived CDR1 and CDR2 are MDHEN and SYDVKM. The CDR3 runs 18 residues. The V end lost 5 bases, the J end lost 1 base, and 23 bases lay between the germline ends. The CDR3, as DNA: TGTGCCAGCAGTCTACCAGCCTTCAAGGAAAGGGGCCAAGAGACCCAGTACTTC. Amino acid sequence: CASSLPAFKERGQETQYF.

This clonotype was found a few times. The chain links TRBV30 to TRBJ2-1, with 7 bases identical to TRBD2. CDR3 length equals 10 residues. Germline V gives CDR1 GTSNPN, CDR2 SVGIG (reference sequence). Losses at the gene ends were 2 bases for V and 16 bases for J; bases not matched to a gene: 5. DNA for the CDR3: TGTGCCTGGAGTCAACTAGCGCTTTTCTTC. This gives the protein CAWSQLALFF.

The chain couples TRBV18 to TRBJ2-1, with 7 bases matching TRBD1. V shed 4 bases, J shed 6 bases, and the junction held 3 bases outside the gene matches. This CDR3 is built from 13 residues. The germline CDR1 and CDR2 sequences are KGHSH and LQKENI. The CDR3 DNA sequence: TGTGCCAGCTCACAGGCAGGGGGCAATGAGCAGTTCTTC. Its protein is CASSQAGGNEQFF. Filled out from reference TRBV18 and TRBJ2-1, the complete variable domain reads NAGVMQNPRHLVRRRGQEARLRCSPMKGHSHVYWYRQLPEEGLKFMVYLQKENIIDESGMPKERFSAEFPKEGPSILRIQQVVRGDSAAYFCASSQAGGNEQFFGPGTRLTVL.

The chain links TRBV19 to TRBJ2-3; TRBD1 is a possible D gene (6 bases). CDR1 and CDR2 (germline): LNHDA, SQIVND (reference sequence). CDR3 length: 14 amino acids. The germline V and J ends were trimmed by 5 bases and 3 bases, with 12 bases remaining between them. The CDR3, as DNA: TGTGCCAGTAGTTACGACGGACAGACAGATACGCAGTATTTT. The encoded protein is CASSYDGQTDTQYF.

The chain combines TRBV5-6 with TRBJ2-7; 8 bases map to TRBD2. The CDR3 has 16 residues. CDR1 is SGHDT and CDR2 is YYEEEE in the germline V gene. V lost 4 bases to trimming and J lost 2 bases; unmatched junction nucleotides: 11. The CDR3 reads CASSELTSGVAYEQYF. As DNA, the CDR3 is TGTGCCAGCAGCGAGCTCACTAGCGGTGTTGCCTACGAGCAGTACTTC. The full variable domain, completed using reference TRBV5-6 and TRBJ2-7, is DAGVTQSPTHLIKTRGQQVTLRCSPKSGHDTVSWYQQALGQGPQFIFQYYEEEERQRGNFPDRFSGHQFPNYSSELNVNALLLGDSALYLCASSELTSGVAYEQYFGPGTRLTVT.

This clonotype was detected a few times. V usage is TRBV7-8 and J usage is TRBJ2-3; D is uncertain. Germline V gene sequence: CDR1 SGHVS, CDR2 FQNEAQ. Trimming cost V 5 bases and J 6 bases, with 12 bases left between them. The CDR3 runs 13 residues. The CDR3 protein is CASSVTEQDTQYF. For the CDR3, the DNA is TGTGCCAGCAGCGTCACAGAGCAGGATACGCAGTATTTT.

CDR3 loop: CASSLLRQLSNEQFF. In DNA, the CDR3 is TGTGCCAGCAGCCTTCTCCGGCAACTGAGCAATGAGCAGTTCTTC. The chain carries TRBV6-2 or TRBV6-3 and TRBJ2-1; D unclear. The length of the CDR3 is 15 residues. V was trimmed by 6 bases and J by 6 bases, leaving 18 bases between them. CDR1 MNHEY and CDR2 SVGEGT come from the germline V gene.

The chain links TRBV7-9 to TRBJ2-5; weak D call: TRBD2 (5 bases). CDR3 size: 15 residues. CDR1 and CDR2 from the germline V gene are SEHNR and FQNEAQ (reference sequence). Trimming pared 3 bases from V and 0 bases from J, leaving 11 bases between. The CDR3 sequence: CASSLSGWYQETQYF. Here the CDR3 DNA reads TGTGCCAGCAGCTTGAGCGGATGGTACCAAGAGACCCAGTACTTC.

The J gene is TRBJ1-2, the V gene TRBV7-9; D not certain. Germline assignment: CDR1 SEHNR and CDR2 FQNEAQ (reference sequence). CDR3 length: 13 residues. The germline V and J ends were trimmed by 6 bases and 8 bases, with 16 bases remaining between them. For the CDR3, the DNA is TGTGCCAGCAGTCCGAGAGTGACATCCGGCTACACCTTC. It is translated as CASSPRVTSGYTF.

This clonotype was detected only a few times. The V call is TRBV20-1, the J call TRBJ1-6, with 8 bases lining up with TRBD1. The V and J ends lost 6 bases and 6 bases, in that order; junction bases with no gene match: 7. The CDR3 is 14 residues long. Germline V gene data show CDR1 as DFQATT and CDR2 as SNEGSKA (reference sequence). The CDR3 region is CSAISGGPNSPLHF. The CDR3 DNA reads TGCAGTGCAATTTCAGGGGGCCCTAATTCACCCCTCCACTTT.

A remark on this clonotype: The CDR3 does not end in the conserved phenylalanine or tryptophan, so this is likely a read error. The rearrangement joins TRBV6-2 or TRBV6-3 to TRBJ2-7, with D perhaps given as TRBD1 or TRBD2 (5 bases each). V lost 3 bases, J lost 3 bases, and 27 bases lay in between. The CDR3 runs 19 residues. Per germline, CDR1 MNHEY and CDR2 SVGEGT. CDR3 region: CASSYSGVVILRGVYEQYS. The CDR3, as DNA: TGTGCCAGCAGTTATTCTGGAGTAGTTATCCTGCGAGGGGTCTACGAGCAGTACTCC.

V usage is TRBV3-1 and J usage is TRBJ2-7; 7 nucleotides line up with TRBD2. Germline CDR1 is LGHDT and CDR2 is YNNKEL (reference sequence). The CDR3 spans 16 residues. The trim removed 4 bases at V and 3 bases at J, leaving 12 bases unmatched. The DNA for the CDR3 is TGTGCCAGCAGCCTCTCTACTCTAGCGGAGTTCTACGAGCAGTACTTC. It codes for CASSLSTLAEFYEQYF.

This clonotype was observed a few times. The chain recombines TRBV6-5 with TRBJ2-1; 10 bases agree with TRBD2. V lost 1 base, J lost 2 bases, and 2 bases stayed unmatched. Germline loops: CDR1 MNHEY, CDR2 SVGAGI. The CDR3 runs 16 residues. The CDR3: CASSYYSGRPYNEQFF. The CDR3 nucleotides are TGTGCCAGCAGTTACTATAGCGGGAGGCCCTACAATGAGCAGTTCTTC.

V gene TRBV5-1 combines with J gene TRBJ2-2, with D possibly being TRBD2 (5 bases). V lost 1 base and J lost 3, with 7 bases in between. The length of the CDR3 is 14 residues. Germline V lookup: CDR1 SGHRS, CDR2 YFSETQ. CDR3 sequence: CASSLWEYTGELFF. CDR3 bases: TGCGCCAGCAGCTTGTGGGAGTACACCGGGGAGCTGTTTTTT.

This sequence joins TRBV12-3 or TRBV12-4 and TRBJ1-1, with D maybe TRBD1 (5 bases). The CDR3 consists of 15 residues. The V gene lost 3 bases and the J gene lost 0 bases, with 11 bases spanning the gap. The CDR3 coding sequence is TGTGCCAGCAGTTTCAGCGACAGAATGAACACTGAAGCTTTCTTT. Its translation is CASSFSDRMNTEAFF.

This chain connects TRBV2 to TRBJ2-1; D is uncertain. The CDR3 spans 12 residues. The germline V gene encodes CDR1 SNHLY and CDR2 FYNNEI. Between the trimmed V and J ends, which lost 4 bases and 6 bases, there was a span of 7 bases. The CDR3 is CASSGPGNEQFF. CDR3 nucleotide sequence: TGTGCCAGCAGTGGCCCAGGCAATGAGCAGTTCTTC.

This clonotype was seen only a few times. This chain links TRBV15 with TRBJ2-7; no clear D gene. The CDR3 loop spans 11 amino acids. Trimming removed 0 bases at V and 6 bases at J, with 3 bases between. CDR1 is LNHNV, CDR2 YYDKDF, per germline (reference sequence). The CDR3: CATSRDFEQYF. The CDR3 bases are TGTGCCACCAGCAGAGATTTCGAGCAGTACTTC.

This clonotype was recorded a few times. The chain is built from TRBV29-1 and TRBJ1-3; D not resolved. CDR1 is SQVTM and CDR2 is ANQGSEA in the germline V gene. Trimming left V 0 bases short and J 0 bases short, with 3 bases between. The CDR3 length is 13 residues. The CDR3 DNA is TGCAGCGTTGAAGAACTCTCTGGAAACACCATATATTTT. Translating it yields CSVEELSGNTIYF. The entire variable domain, with the rest obtained from reference TRBV29-1 and TRBJ1-3, is as follows: SAVISQKPSRDICQRGTSLTIQCQVDSQVTMMFWYRQQPGQSLTLIATANQGSEATYESGFVIDKFPISRPNLTFSTLTVSNMSPEDSSIYLCSVEELSGNTIYFGEGSWLTVV.

The table lists this clonotype with a few counts. The chain joins TRBV14 to TRBJ2-5; the D call may be TRBD1 or TRBD2 (6 bases each). The V end lost 5 bases, the J end lost 4 bases, and 20 bases lay between the germline ends. The CDR3 has 16 amino acids. From germline, CDR1 is SGHDN and CDR2 FVKESK. CDR3 bases: TGTGCCAGCAGCAACACGAGGGGGGTCCTCAGAGAGACCCAGTACTTC. This encodes CASSNTRGVLRETQYF.

V and J are TRBV5-1 and TRBJ2-2; either TRBD1 or TRBD2 may fit D (6 bases each). Per germline, CDR1 SGHRS and CDR2 YFSETQ. V was pared by 5 bases and J by 3 bases, with 17 bases between. This CDR3 contains 16 residues. The CDR3 DNA reads as TGCGCCAGCAGAGAATGGAGGGGGAGTGACACCGGGGAGCTGTTTTTT. Translating it yields CASREWRGSDTGELFF.

This clonotype occurred a few times. The rearrangement joins TRBV12-3 or TRBV12-4 to TRBJ2-6, with D perhaps TRBD1 or TRBD2 (6 bases each). With 8 bases removed from V and 0 bases from J, the gap between germline ends came to 11 bases. The CDR3 runs to 15 residues. In DNA form, the CDR3 reads TGTGCCAGCCGGGGGCACAGCTCTGGGGCCAACGTCCTGACTTTC. Amino acids: CASRGHSSGANVLTF.

This clonotype was counted between two and nine times. The rearrangement joins TRBV27 to TRBJ2-5; no clear D. V shed 4 bases and J shed 7 bases, with 19 bases lying between them. Germline V CDR1 and CDR2: MNHEY, SMNVEV (reference sequence). This CDR3 has 15 residues. In DNA, the CDR3 is TGTGCCAGCAGTTCCTTGACCGCGTATACGGGGACCCAGTACTTC. Translated, it gives CASSSLTAYTGTQYF.

This clonotype was seen repeatedly, ten times or more. The V and J genes are TRBV18 and TRBJ2-5; the D gene could be TRBD1 or TRBD2 (5 bases each). Trimming cost V 8 bases and J 1 base, with 11 bases left between them. CDR3 length: 13 amino acids. CDR1 is KGHSH and CDR2 is LQKENI in the germline V gene. In DNA form, the CDR3 reads TGTGCCAGCAGCCGGGGACGCCAAGAGACCCAGTACTTC. Translation gives CASSRGRQETQYF.

This chain uses TRBV3-1 with TRBJ2-3, with D uncertain. The CDR3 sequence is 14 residues long. The V gene lost 4 bases and the J gene lost 3 bases, with 11 bases spanning the gap. Germline CDR1 is LGHDT and CDR2 is YNNKEL (reference sequence). In DNA form, the CDR3 reads TGTGCCAGCAGCCCTGGGATATTAACAGATACGCAGTATTTT. It specifies CASSPGILTDTQYF.

This chain connects TRBV5-6 to TRBJ2-7; TRBD1 agrees at 10 bases. Germline loops: CDR1 SGHDT, CDR2 YYEEEE. J lost 6 bases, V lost 3 bases, and 9 bases had no gene match. CDR3 length equals 15 residues. The DNA for the CDR3 is TGTGCCAGCAGCTACCCGGGACAGGGGATGTCCGAGCAGTACTTC. Translation: CASSYPGQGMSEQYF.

The gene calls are TRBV30 and TRBJ2-5; D is possibly TRBD2 (5 bases). The CDR3 is 12 residues long. With 4 bases removed from V and 5 bases from J, the gap between germline ends came to 11 bases. Germline V lookup: CDR1 GTSNPN, CDR2 SVGIG (reference sequence). The CDR3 bases are TGTGCCTGGACGAGGGATCGGGAGACCCAGTACTTC. Translated, it gives CAWTRDRETQYF. Full variable domain (remainder filled in from reference TRBV30 and TRBJ2-5): SQTIHQWPATLVQPVGSPLSLECTVEGTSNPNLYWYRQAAGRGLQLLFYSVGIGQISSEVPQNLSASRPQDRQFILSSKKLLLSDSGFYLCAWTRDRETQYFGPGTRLLVL.

The CDR3 coding sequence is TGTGCCAGCAGTTACTCCAGGCGCCTCATCGACGAGCAGTACTTC. This codes for CASSYSRRLIDEQYF. The gene calls are TRBV6-5 and TRBJ2-7; D not resolved. The ends were cut back, 0 bases at V and 5 bases at J, with 14 bases in the middle. This CDR3 is 15 amino acids long. From germline, CDR1 is MNHEY and CDR2 SVGAGI.

The chain recombines TRBV12-3 or TRBV12-4 with TRBJ2-3, with TRBD1 as a possible D gene (5 bases). This CDR3 is 14 amino acids long. V was clipped by 6 bases and J by 1 base, with 11 bases between them. CDR3 loop: CASRRGMGTDTQYF. Written as DNA, the CDR3 is TGTGCCAGCAGAAGGGGCATGGGCACAGATACGCAGTATTTT.